This TCR beta chain was captured by sequencing in a study of T cell responses to AZD1222 COVID-19 vaccine. Clones were sequenced by immunoSEQ multiplex PCR, and TCRdb holds only the in-frame ones, with some missing. Of around 200,000 clones in the sample, 70% to 90% were seen once. This clone was observed a single time. The antigen is undetermined. Findings and limits, study-wide: A rise in Spike-specific TCR breadth and depth followed two AZD1222 doses.

The CDR3 loop spans 14 amino acids. The germline CDR1 and CDR2 sequences are MGHDK and SYGVNS. Trimming left V 6 bases short and J 2 bases short, with 14 bases between. V usage is TRBV25-1 and J usage is TRBJ2-7, with no clear D. The TCR sequence derives from an adult in good health. The sample in question was peripheral blood, obtained on day 0 of AZD1222 vaccination. CDR3 coding DNA: TGTGCCAGCAGCGAGCAGGAGTTCACCTACGAGCAGTACTTC. Its translation: CASSEQEFTYEQYF.